This is a list of T cell receptor beta chains from one sample in a study of cytomegalovirus exposure and HLA in healthy donors. Here immunoSEQ multiplex PCR was the method, and the copy in TCRdb shows in-frame clones only, minus some. The sample lists tens of thousands of clones, 90% to 95% seen once, with 0.95% to 1.3% in the top ten. Sequenced input: PBMCs. These receptors were collected from a woman in her 30s in good health and CMV-seropositive. Each CDR3 is given without its conserved first and last residue. Fields, in order: V gene, J gene, CDR3 protein.

V gene: TRBV15
J gene: TRBJ2-5
CDR3 protein: ATSRETPGSRVTQY

V gene: TRBV6-1
J gene: TRBJ1-4
CDR3 protein: ASSEDTWTGADEKLF

V gene: TRBV2
J gene: TRBJ2-7
CDR3 protein: ASSEIGRGYEQY

V gene: TRBV19
J gene: TRBJ1-4
CDR3 protein: ASSPRTVGSEKLF

V gene: TRBV5-1
J gene: TRBJ2-5
CDR3 protein: ASSSGLAGGPAETQY

V gene: TRBV25-1
J gene: TRBJ2-1
CDR3 protein: ASSVGAGGGEQF

V gene: TRBV18
J gene: TRBJ2-7
CDR3 protein: ASSPWGNYEQY

V gene: TRBV25-1
J gene: TRBJ2-4
CDR3 protein: ASSATGIAKNIQY

V gene: TRBV5-1
J gene: TRBJ2-7
CDR3 protein: ASSLMSGAYEQY

V gene: TRBV7-7
J gene: TRBJ2-5
CDR3 protein: ASSSDRGKETQY

V gene: TRBV30
J gene: TRBJ1-2
CDR3 protein: AWSSPGGTYGYT

V gene: TRBV4-1
J gene: TRBJ2-7
CDR3 protein: ASSPSTSGGPYEQY

V gene: TRBV6-5
J gene: TRBJ2-1
CDR3 protein: ASSLGLAVDNEQF

V gene: TRBV2
J gene: TRBJ2-7
CDR3 protein: ASKPGTGPTYEQY

V gene: TRBV25-1
J gene: TRBJ2-1
CDR3 protein: ASSESGVGSQNEQF

V gene: TRBV5-6
J gene: TRBJ2-1
CDR3 protein: ASSEIAGGPAEQF

V gene: TRBV5-4
J gene: TRBJ2-2
CDR3 protein: ASSLDRVNTGELF

V gene: TRBV7-2
J gene: TRBJ2-7
CDR3 protein: ASSLRPGLSYEQY

V gene: TRBV6-5
J gene: TRBJ2-1
CDR3 protein: ASSSTGGVGNEQF

V gene: TRBV5-4
J gene: TRBJ2-1
CDR3 protein: ASSVQLADYNEQF

V gene: TRBV28
J gene: TRBJ2-1
CDR3 protein: ASSSVRVTSGRVYNEQF

V gene: TRBV11-2
J gene: TRBJ2-1
CDR3 protein: ASSLNYEQF

V gene: TRBV28
J gene: TRBJ2-3
CDR3 protein: ASSLSGGRATDTQY

V gene: TRBV19
J gene: TRBJ2-1
CDR3 protein: ASSNRLAGASNEQF

V gene: TRBV25-1
J gene: TRBJ2-1
CDR3 protein: ASSESPHGVGAYNEQF

V gene: TRBV5-4
J gene: TRBJ1-4
CDR3 protein: ASSQQGANEKLF

V gene: TRBV10-3
J gene: TRBJ2-1
CDR3 protein: ATGLGYNEQF

V gene: TRBV29-1
J gene: TRBJ2-3
CDR3 protein: SAKGVLAGTQY

V gene: TRBV6-1
J gene: TRBJ1-4
CDR3 protein: ASSEKVGANEKLF

V gene: TRBV19
J gene: TRBJ1-5
CDR3 protein: ASRWTSSNQPQH

V gene: TRBV29-1
J gene: TRBJ1-5
CDR3 protein: SVGWSENQPQH

V gene: TRBV15
J gene: TRBJ1-5
CDR3 protein: ATSRDPRGGNQPQH

V gene: TRBV19
J gene: TRBJ2-3
CDR3 protein: ASKALASFTDTQY

V gene: TRBV28
J gene: TRBJ1-2
CDR3 protein: ASRRRGLGYGYT

V gene: TRBV5-4
J gene: TRBJ1-3
CDR3 protein: ASSLERGLGNTIY

V gene: TRBV6-5
J gene: TRBJ1-3
CDR3 protein: ASSPLETIY

V gene: TRBV5-1
J gene: TRBJ2-3
CDR3 protein: ASSLALTSGPTDTQY

V gene: TRBV2
J gene: TRBJ1-2
CDR3 protein: ASRKQGALGYT

V gene: TRBV6-5
J gene: TRBJ1-2
CDR3 protein: ASSLLKGALNYT

V gene: TRBV5-4
J gene: TRBJ2-1
CDR3 protein: ASSQPSRAYNEQF

V gene: TRBV11-2
J gene: TRBJ2-1
CDR3 protein: ASRKIGRRYNEQF

V gene: TRBV28
J gene: TRBJ1-5
CDR3 protein: ASSLRKPGEPRH

V gene: TRBV30
J gene: TRBJ1-1
CDR3 protein: AWTDRGNAEAF

V gene: TRBV5-6
J gene: TRBJ1-2
CDR3 protein: ASTFSSRVGGYT

V gene: TRBV5-4
J gene: TRBJ1-2
CDR3 protein: ASSLKFQTGPGGYT

V gene: TRBV30
J gene: TRBJ2-7
CDR3 protein: AWRGWTSDNEQY